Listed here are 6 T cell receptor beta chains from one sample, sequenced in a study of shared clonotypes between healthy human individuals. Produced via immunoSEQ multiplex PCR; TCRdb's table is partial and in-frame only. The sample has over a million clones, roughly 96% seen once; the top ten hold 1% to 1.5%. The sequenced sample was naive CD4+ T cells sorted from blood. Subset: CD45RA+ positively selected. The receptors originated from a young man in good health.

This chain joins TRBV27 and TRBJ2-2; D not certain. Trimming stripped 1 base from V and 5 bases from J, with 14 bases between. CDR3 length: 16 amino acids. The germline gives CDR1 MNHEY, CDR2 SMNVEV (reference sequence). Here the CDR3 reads CASSLWVRIATGELFF. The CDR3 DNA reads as TGTGCCAGCAGTTTATGGGTGAGAATCGCAACCGGGGAGCTGTTTTTT.

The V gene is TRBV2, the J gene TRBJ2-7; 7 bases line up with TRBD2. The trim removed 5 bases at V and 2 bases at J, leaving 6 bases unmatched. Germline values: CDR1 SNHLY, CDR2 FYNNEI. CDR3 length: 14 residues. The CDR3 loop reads CASSSPGLPYEQYF. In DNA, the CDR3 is TGTGCCAGCAGTTCCCCGGGACTACCCTACGAGCAGTACTTC.

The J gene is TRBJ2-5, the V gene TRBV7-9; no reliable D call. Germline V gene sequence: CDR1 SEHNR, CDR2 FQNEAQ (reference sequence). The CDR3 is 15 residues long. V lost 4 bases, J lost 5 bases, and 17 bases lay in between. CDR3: CASSSSRMAWETQYF. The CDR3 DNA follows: TGTGCCAGCAGCTCAAGCAGAATGGCGTGGGAGACCCAGTACTTC.

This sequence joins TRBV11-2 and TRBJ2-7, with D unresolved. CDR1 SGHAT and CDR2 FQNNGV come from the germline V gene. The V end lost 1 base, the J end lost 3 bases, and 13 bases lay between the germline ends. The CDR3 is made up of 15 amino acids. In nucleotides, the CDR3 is TGTGCCAGCAGCTTAGCTCGGGCTTCTTTCTACGAGCAGTACTTC. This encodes CASSLARASFYEQYF. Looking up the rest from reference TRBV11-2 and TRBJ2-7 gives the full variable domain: EAGVAQSPRYKIIEKRQSVAFWCNPISGHATLYWYQQILGQGPKLLIQFQNNGVVDDSQLPKDRFSAERLKGVDSTLKIQPAKLEDSAVYLCASSLARASFYEQYFGPGTRLTVT.

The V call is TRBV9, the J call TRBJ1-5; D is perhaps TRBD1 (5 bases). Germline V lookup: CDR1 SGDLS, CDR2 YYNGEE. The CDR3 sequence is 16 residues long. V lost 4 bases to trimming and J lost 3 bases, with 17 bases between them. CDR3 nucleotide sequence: TGTGCCAGCAGCAAAGATGGCAGGGTGGACAATCAGCCCCAGCATTTT. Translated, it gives CASSKDGRVDNQPQHF. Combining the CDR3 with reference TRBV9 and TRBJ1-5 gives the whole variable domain DSGVTQTPKHLITATGQRVTLRCSPRSGDLSVYWYQQSLDQGLQFLIQYYNGEERAKGNILERFSAQQFPDLHSELNLSSLELGDSALYFCASSKDGRVDNQPQHFGDGTRLSIL.

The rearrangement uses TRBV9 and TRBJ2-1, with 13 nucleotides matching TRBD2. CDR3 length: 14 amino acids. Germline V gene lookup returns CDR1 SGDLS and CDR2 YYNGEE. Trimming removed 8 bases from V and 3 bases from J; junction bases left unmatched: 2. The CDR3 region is CASGTSGIYNEQFF. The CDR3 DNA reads TGTGCCAGTGGGACTAGCGGGATCTACAATGAGCAGTTCTTC.